These 31 T cell receptor beta chains originate from one sample sequenced in a study of shared clonotypes between healthy human individuals. TCRdb's table, derived via immunoSEQ multiplex PCR, lists solely in-frame clones and lacks some. The table records fewer than 1.6 million clones, 98% of them present only once. Sequencing was carried out using naive CD4+ T cells sorted from blood. Subset specified: CD45RA+ positively selected. Every receptor here comes from a man aged 30 to 39 in good health.

The sample holds one count of this clone. The chain has TRBV5-1 and TRBJ2-7, with 7 bases matching TRBD1. CDR3 size: 14 residues. The V gene's germline CDR1 is SGHRS and CDR2 YFSETQ. V was clipped by 0 bases and J by 6 bases; unmatched bases: 6. The chain's CDR3 is CASSLEGGLGEQYF. The CDR3 DNA follows: TGCGCCAGCAGCTTGGAAGGGGGCTTGGGCGAGCAGTACTTC.

The chain is built from TRBV9 and TRBJ2-3; D might be TRBD2 (7 bases). The CDR3 is made up of 16 amino acids. Trimming pared 0 bases from V and 4 bases from J, leaving 15 bases between. Germline V CDR1 and CDR2: SGDLS, YYNGEE. CDR3 sequence (DNA): TGTGCCAGCAGCGTAGTGGCGGGCGGGGGCGCAGATACGCAGTATTTT. Encoded protein: CASSVVAGGGADTQYF. Drawing the rest from reference TRBV9 and TRBJ2-3, the complete variable domain is DSGVTQTPKHLITATGQRVTLRCSPRSGDLSVYWYQQSLDQGLQFLIQYYNGEERAKGNILERFSAQQFPDLHSELNLSSLELGDSALYFCASSVVAGGGADTQYFGPGTRLTVL.

A word on this clone: The same CDR3 is also encoded by other DNA sequences in this sample. The rearrangement joins TRBV11-2 to TRBJ2-5, with D perhaps TRBD1 or TRBD2 (5 bases each). Trimming stripped 4 bases from V and 5 bases from J, with 11 bases between. This CDR3 region has 13 residues. Germline V gives CDR1 SGHAT, CDR2 FQNNGV. In DNA, the CDR3 is TGTGCCAGCAGCTACGGGGCGGGTGAGACCCAGTACTTC. Translated: CASSYGAGETQYF.

This chain connects TRBV9 to TRBJ2-1, with 9 bases fitting TRBD2. Trimming cost V 3 bases and J 3 bases; bases outside gene matches: 4. Germline CDR1 SGDLS, CDR2 YYNGEE. The CDR3 runs 15 residues. The CDR3 coding sequence is TGTGCCAGCAGCGAGGCGGGAGGGGGCTACAATGAGCAGTTCTTC. It specifies CASSEAGGGYNEQFF.

The sample holds one count of this clone. J is TRBJ2-2 and V is TRBV27; D uncertain. The length of the CDR3 is 14 residues. Germline V lookup: CDR1 MNHEY, CDR2 SMNVEV (reference sequence). V dropped 4 bases and J dropped 0 bases, with 6 bases sitting between them. CDR3 DNA sequence: TGTGCCAGCAGTTCATTAGCGAACACCGGGGAGCTGTTTTTT. Translating gives CASSSLANTGELFF.

V usage is TRBV6-4 and J usage is TRBJ2-3; TRBD2 matches 7 bases. There are 15 residues in the CDR3. V lost 3 bases to trimming and J lost 1 base; unmatched junction nucleotides: 4. The germline V gene has CDR1 MRHNA and CDR2 SNTAGT. In DNA form, the CDR3 reads TGTGCCAGCAGTGATTTGGCGGGAGGCACAGATACGCAGTATTTT. It translates to CASSDLAGGTDTQYF.

V usage is TRBV18 and J usage is TRBJ2-5, with a weak D call TRBD2 (6 bases). The CDR3 is 13 residues long. V was shortened by 6 bases and J by 7 bases, with 15 bases between the two germline ends. The germline gives CDR1 KGHSH, CDR2 LQKENI. CDR3 DNA sequence: TGTGCCAGCTCCCTCGGGACTGTGGGGACCCAGTACTTC. This sequence encodes CASSLGTVGTQYF.

This rearrangement joins TRBV6-1 to TRBJ2-7; 8 bases agree with TRBD1. CDR1 and CDR2 from the germline V gene are MNHNS and SASEGT. This CDR3 comprises 15 residues. V was pared by 1 base and J by 2 bases, with 4 bases of the junction left unmatched. The CDR3 spells CASSEVGTGPYEQYF. The CDR3 region has the DNA TGTGCCAGCAGTGAAGTAGGGACAGGCCCCTACGAGCAGTACTTC.

The CDR3: CASSKPRDFQETQYF. CDR3 in DNA: TGTGCCAGCAGTAAACCCCGGGACTTCCAAGAGACCCAGTACTTC. V and J are TRBV6-6 and TRBJ2-5; tentatively, D is TRBD2 (6 bases). CDR3 length equals 15 residues. The V gene's germline CDR1 is MNHNY and CDR2 SVGAGI (reference sequence). V lost 5 bases and J 1 base, leaving 14 bases between the germline ends.

V and J are TRBV5-8 and TRBJ2-1; 11 positions match TRBD2. The junction had 14 bases not matched to a gene; V was cut back by 3 bases and J by 6 bases. The length of the CDR3 is 18 residues. From germline, CDR1 is SGHTS and CDR2 YDEGEE. The CDR3 region is CASSSGSIAGGVINEQFF. In nucleotides, the CDR3 is TGTGCCAGCAGCTCAGGTTCGATAGCGGGAGGGGTGATCAATGAGCAGTTCTTC.

As concerns this clone: Other DNA sequences in this sample translate to the same CDR3. The J gene is TRBJ2-1, the V gene TRBV5-1; maybe TRBD1 (6 bases). Germline V gene data show CDR1 as SGHRS and CDR2 as YFSETQ. Trimming left V 0 bases short and J 2 bases short, with 9 bases between. CDR3 size: 15 residues. The CDR3 here is CASSLEAGAYNEQFF. In nucleotides, the CDR3 is TGCGCCAGCAGCTTGGAGGCAGGGGCCTACAATGAGCAGTTCTTC.

The chain combines TRBV9 with TRBJ2-3; D not certain. Trimming took off 4 bases at V and 0 bases at J, with 12 bases between the two ends. Germline V lookup: CDR1 SGDLS, CDR2 YYNGEE. The CDR3 has 15 residues. This chain's CDR3 is CASSLGITSTDTQYF. CDR3 DNA: TGTGCCAGCAGCCTTGGGATAACTAGCACAGATACGCAGTATTTT.

This chain uses TRBV7-2 with TRBJ2-7; no definite D call. This CDR3 is 15 amino acids long. Trimming removed 2 bases at V and 2 bases at J, with 13 bases between. The germline V gene has CDR1 SGHTA and CDR2 FQGNSA. As DNA, the CDR3 is TGTGCCAGCAGCTTATCCCCCCCGCGGACCTACGAGCAGTACTTC. Amino acid sequence: CASSLSPPRTYEQYF.

This sequence joins TRBV7-9 and TRBJ2-7; 9 nucleotides line up with TRBD1. J lost 5 bases, V lost 5 bases, and 7 bases had no gene match. The CDR3 sequence is 14 residues long. The germline V gene encodes CDR1 SEHNR and CDR2 FQNEAQ (reference sequence). The CDR3 nucleotides are TGTGCCAGCAGCGAATGGGACAGGGACCACGAGCAGTACTTC. This gives the protein CASSEWDRDHEQYF.

CDR3 protein: CASSLGEVAGVAYNEQFF. The DNA of the CDR3 is TGTGCCAGCAGCTTAGGCGAGGTAGCGGGAGTGGCCTACAATGAGCAGTTCTTC. The V call is TRBV13, the J call TRBJ2-1, with 9 bases matching TRBD2. Trimming at V came to 0 bases and at J to 2 bases, leaving 8 bases not matched to a gene. Germline V gene lookup returns CDR1 PRHDT and CDR2 FYEKMQ (reference sequence). The length of the CDR3 is 18 residues.

This chain connects TRBV5-4 to TRBJ2-1; TRBD1 might be the D (6 bases). CDR3 length equals 13 residues. Trimming took 6 bases from V and 4 from J, leaving 11 bases between them. Germline V gene lookup returns CDR1 SGHNT and CDR2 YYREEE (reference sequence). The CDR3 nucleotides are TGTGCCAGCAATCGGGACAATTACAATGAGCAGTTCTTC. Its translation: CASNRDNYNEQFF.

This rearrangement joins TRBV10-2 to TRBJ1-2, with D unclear. There are 14 residues in the CDR3. Germline V gene lookup returns CDR1 WSHSY and CDR2 SAAADI. V dropped 8 bases and J dropped 0 bases, with 13 bases sitting between them. CDR3 sequence: CASGDNGANYGYTF. The CDR3, as DNA: TGCGCCAGCGGCGATAACGGAGCTAACTATGGCTACACCTTC.

Points on this clone: Other nucleotide sequences in the sample specify the same CDR3. The chain employs TRBV9 and TRBJ2-1; D gene unclear. This CDR3 has 14 amino acids. V was trimmed by 0 bases and J by 4 bases, leaving 8 bases between them. Germline values: CDR1 SGDLS, CDR2 YYNGEE. CDR3 bases: TGTGCCAGCAGCGTAGTTGGCCTTTACAATGAGCAGTTCTTC. Its protein product is CASSVVGLYNEQFF.

This chain joins TRBV5-1 and TRBJ2-1, with 10 nucleotides matching TRBD2. Per the germline V gene, CDR1 is SGHRS and CDR2 is YFSETQ. The V segment lost 3 bases and the J segment 2 bases; nucleotides outside the gene matches: 14. CDR3 length equals 19 residues. The CDR3 is CASSSTPVSGRTTYNEQFF. For the CDR3, the DNA is TGCGCCAGCAGCTCGACCCCAGTTAGCGGGAGGACAACCTACAATGAGCAGTTCTTC.

The J gene is TRBJ1-4, the V gene TRBV28; D possibly corresponds to TRBD1 (5 bases). Trimming cost V 8 bases and J 8 bases, with 18 bases left between them. Per the germline V gene, CDR1 is MDHEN and CDR2 is SYDVKM. The length of the CDR3 is 14 residues. The chain's CDR3 is CASDTTGVREKLFF. Here the CDR3 DNA reads TGTGCCAGCGACACGACGGGGGTGCGGGAAAAACTGTTTTTT.

V and J are TRBV4-1 and TRBJ2-7; D is possibly TRBD1 (5 bases). This CDR3 has 18 amino acids. Trimming stripped 0 bases from V and 3 bases from J, with 21 bases between. Per germline, CDR1 MGHRA and CDR2 YSYEKL. The CDR3, as DNA: TGCGCCAGCAGCCAAGATACGGTACAGGTCGTGGGGTTCTACGAGCAGTACTTC. Protein: CASSQDTVQVVGFYEQYF.

V gene TRBV4-3 combines with J gene TRBJ2-5, with TRBD1 identical over 10 bases. CDR3 length: 15 amino acids. Trimming removed 4 bases from V and 2 bases from J; junction bases left unmatched: 4. Germline V gene sequence: CDR1 LGHNA, CDR2 YSLEER. Here the CDR3 reads CASSPRDRGQETQYF. CDR3 nucleotides: TGCGCCAGCAGCCCCCGGGACAGGGGACAAGAGACCCAGTACTTC.

The chain employs TRBV5-4 and TRBJ1-5, with D possibly TRBD1 on 5 matching bases. V was trimmed by 0 bases and J by 3 bases, leaving 10 bases between them. This CDR3 has 15 amino acids. The V gene's germline CDR1 is SGHNT and CDR2 YYREEE (reference sequence). The CDR3 here is CASSLGGRNNQPQHF. Here the CDR3 DNA reads TGTGCCAGCAGCTTGGGGGGCCGCAACAATCAGCCCCAGCATTTT. The whole variable domain, remainder taken from reference TRBV5-4 and TRBJ1-5, is ETGVTQSPTHLIKTRGQQVTLRCSSQSGHNTVSWYQQALGQGPQFIFQYYREEENGRGNFPPRFSGLQFPNYSSELNVNALELDDSALYLCASSLGGRNNQPQHFGDGTRLSIL.

J is TRBJ2-7 and V is TRBV6-1, with TRBD2 matching over 8 bases. V lost 1 base and J lost 6; bases outside the gene matches: 8. The germline V gene has CDR1 MNHNS and CDR2 SASEGT. This CDR3 has 15 amino acids. For the CDR3, the DNA is TGTGCCAGCAGTGAAGTCGGCGGGAGGTCGGTCGAGCAGTACTTC. Translating it yields CASSEVGGRSVEQYF.

The chain is built from TRBV15 and TRBJ1-2, with 7 bases that match TRBD1. In germline, CDR1 is LNHNV, CDR2 YYDKDF (reference sequence). The CDR3 spans 14 residues. J was trimmed by 3 bases and V by 8 bases; bases with no gene match: 9. CDR3 nucleotides: TGTGCCACCTCACGACAGGGAAATCACTATGGCTACACCTTC. This gives the protein CATSRQGNHYGYTF.

This chain connects TRBV9 to TRBJ2-1, with D unresolved. This CDR3 contains 15 residues. Trimming left V 0 bases short and J 3 bases short, with 10 bases between. CDR1 is SGDLS and CDR2 is YYNGEE in the germline V gene. For the CDR3, the DNA is TGTGCCAGCAGCGTAGGTGCGCCCCTCTACAATGAGCAGTTCTTC. Its translation is CASSVGAPLYNEQFF.

Here the CDR3 DNA reads TGTGCCAGCAGCTTAGGGGAAGAGACCCAGTACTTC. Protein product: CASSLGEETQYF. The chain links TRBV11-3 to TRBJ2-5, with no clear D. This CDR3 is 12 amino acids long. Germline assignment: CDR1 SGHNT and CDR2 YENEEA. The V end was cut by 1 base, the J end by 3 bases, with 3 bases between.

The chain is built from TRBV27 and TRBJ2-1; 14 nucleotides align to TRBD2. V trimming: 5 bases; J trimming: 9 bases; junction bases outside the gene matches: 6. The CDR3 runs to 15 residues. Looked up from germline, CDR1 is MNHEY and CDR2 is SMNVEV (reference sequence). CDR3 coding DNA: TGTGCCAGCAGTATAACCGGGACTAGCGGGGGTGAGCAGTTCTTC. It is translated as CASSITGTSGGEQFF.

The chain employs TRBV10-3 and TRBJ2-5; D possibly corresponds to TRBD2 (6 bases). This CDR3 is built from 14 residues. Germline CDR1 reads ENHRY; CDR2 reads SYGVKD. Trimming shortened V by 7 bases and J by 5 bases, and 17 bases separated the two germline ends. DNA of the CDR3: TGTGCCATCAAACCACACAACCGGGAGGAGACCCAGTACTTC. This codes for CAIKPHNREETQYF.

The CDR3 DNA is TGTGCCAGCAGCGTAGTCACGGGAAGCAATGAGCAGTTCTTC. Its protein is CASSVVTGSNEQFF. The chain joins TRBV9 to TRBJ2-1, with D possibly TRBD2 on 5 matching bases. The CDR3 sequence is 14 residues long. CDR1 is SGDLS, CDR2 YYNGEE, per germline. Trimming shortened V by 0 bases and J by 6 bases, and 10 bases separated the two germline ends.

The chain carries TRBV2 and TRBJ1-1, with TRBD1 matching over 11 bases. V dropped 4 bases and J dropped 11; count of bases not matched to a gene: 6. The CDR3 runs to 13 residues. CDR1 is SNHLY, CDR2 FYNNEI, per germline. CDR3 nucleotides: TGTGCCAGCAGTGTAGGGACAGGGGGGCGGGCTTTCTTT. It codes for CASSVGTGGRAFF.